This T cell receptor beta chain derives from a study of cytomegalovirus exposure and HLA in healthy donors. The PCR ran on 60 Vbeta and 13 Jbeta primers. Profiled with immunoSEQ multiplex PCR; TCRdb holds only in-frame clones, not every one. The top ten clones hold around 4.9% of a sample with around 97,000 clones, roughly a tenth of them seen once. J was trimmed by 2 bases and V by 3 bases; bases with no gene match: 3. The germline CDR1 and CDR2 sequences are KGHSH and LQKENI. The CDR3 has 15 residues. The sample consisted of PBMCs. This chain links TRBV18 with TRBJ2-5, with 10 bases identical to TRBD1. The receptor comes from a man between 50 and 59 years old in good health and CMV-seropositive. This chain's CDR3 is CASSPGQGLQETQYF. CDR3 coding DNA: TGTGCCAGCTCACCGGGACAGGGGTTACAAGAGACCCAGTACTTC.